Each of the 14 T cell receptor beta chains below was sequenced from the same sample in a study of shared clonotypes between healthy human individuals. The data were produced by immunoSEQ multiplex PCR, yet TCRdb's version contains in-frame clones alone and is incomplete. The data show about 2 million clones, 85% to 95% seen once. Specimen: naive CD4+ T cells sorted from blood. Subset in this sample: CD45RA+ positively selected. The receptor set was obtained from a man between 18 and 29 years old in good health.

This chain links TRBV5-8 with TRBJ1-6; 8 nucleotides agree with TRBD1. Unmatched junction bases numbered 6, after V lost 4 bases and J lost 9 bases. The CDR3 extends over 14 amino acids. Germline values: CDR1 SGHTS, CDR2 YDEGEE. The CDR3 nucleotides are TGTGCCAGCAGCCTTCGCCAGGGGGCTTCACCCCTCCACTTT. Protein sequence: CASSLRQGASPLHF.

V usage is TRBV19 and J usage is TRBJ1-1; perhaps TRBD1 as D (5 bases). Trimming took off 3 bases at V and 5 bases at J, with 13 bases between the two ends. Germline V gene data show CDR1 as LNHDA and CDR2 as SQIVND (reference sequence). This CDR3 is built from 14 residues. The CDR3 region has the DNA TGTGCCAGTAGTATTGGTGCGGGGGAAACTGAAGCTTTCTTT. This codes for CASSIGAGETEAFF. Full variable domain (missing parts from reference TRBV19 and TRBJ1-1): DGGITQSPKYLFRKEGQNVTLSCEQNLNHDAMYWYRQDPGQGLRLIYYSQIVNDFQKGDIAEGYSVSREKKESFPLTVTSAQKNPTAFYLCASSIGAGETEAFFGQGTRLTVV.

The CDR3 here is CASSHLTPTEQFF. Here the CDR3 DNA reads TGCGCCAGCAGCCACCTAACCCCCACTGAGCAGTTCTTC. The chain carries TRBV4-1 and TRBJ2-1; D is unclear. The CDR3 totals 13 residues. Germline V gene sequence: CDR1 MGHRA, CDR2 YSYEKL. V was trimmed by 3 bases and J by 9 bases, leaving 12 bases between them.

This clone was recorded once. The J gene is TRBJ1-2, the V gene TRBV28; TRBD1 might be the D (5 bases). This CDR3 has 12 amino acids. V lost 6 bases and J 6 bases, leaving 11 bases between the germline ends. CDR1 and CDR2 from the germline V gene are MDHEN and SYDVKM. CDR3 coding DNA: TGTGCCAGCAGAGTCGGAGGGGATGGCTACACCTTC. Its translation: CASRVGGDGYTF.

This rearrangement joins TRBV5-4 to TRBJ1-1, with a weak D call TRBD1 (5 bases). Trimming shortened V by 3 bases and J by 4 bases, and 16 bases separated the two germline ends. CDR3 length equals 15 residues. The V gene's germline CDR1 is SGHNT and CDR2 YYREEE (reference sequence). CDR3 loop: CASSWGLGDPTEAFF. As DNA, the CDR3 is TGTGCCAGCAGCTGGGGGTTAGGGGATCCCACTGAAGCTTTCTTT. The variable domain in full, with the rest retrieved from reference TRBV5-4 and TRBJ1-1, is ETGVTQSPTHLIKTRGQQVTLRCSSQSGHNTVSWYQQALGQGPQFIFQYYREEENGRGNFPPRFSGLQFPNYSSELNVNALELDDSALYLCASSWGLGDPTEAFFGQGTRLTVV.

The rearrangement joins TRBV7-2 to TRBJ2-5, with D maybe TRBD2 (6 bases). Germline V gene sequence: CDR1 SGHTA, CDR2 FQGNSA. Trimming cost V 3 bases and J 1 base, with 12 bases left between them. CDR3 length: 15 amino acids. DNA of the CDR3: TGTGCCAGCAGCTTGTACGTGGGAGGCCAAGAGACCCAGTACTTC. Translated, it gives CASSLYVGGQETQYF.

The V call is TRBV6-1, the J call TRBJ1-3; D may be TRBD1 (6 bases). Trimming shortened V by 0 bases and J by 0 bases, and 15 bases separated the two germline ends. CDR1 is MNHNS and CDR2 is SASEGT in the germline V gene. The CDR3 is 18 amino acids. As DNA, the CDR3 is TGTGCCAGCAGTGAAGCGCTTAGGACAGTACGCTCTGGAAACACCATATATTTT. Amino acid sequence: CASSEALRTVRSGNTIYF.

The J gene is TRBJ1-4, the V gene TRBV5-1, with 7 bases identical to TRBD1. The germline CDR1 and CDR2 sequences are SGHRS and YFSETQ. With V trimmed by 2 bases and J by 8 bases, 6 bases remained unmatched. The CDR3 is 14 residues long. The CDR3 sequence: CASSLSGTAEKLFF. The CDR3 bases are TGCGCCAGCAGCTTATCCGGGACAGCCGAAAAACTGTTTTTT.

J is TRBJ1-2 and V is TRBV29-1; 7 bases line up with TRBD1. CDR3 size: 14 residues. Trimming removed 4 bases from V and 7 bases from J; junction bases left unmatched: 12. Germline CDR1 and CDR2: SQVTM and ANQGSEA. CDR3 coding DNA: TGCAGCGTTGTTTGGCAACAGACAGGGAGTGGCTACACCTTC. Its protein product is CSVVWQQTGSGYTF.

The rearrangement links TRBV2 to TRBJ2-2; 11 positions agree with TRBD2. This CDR3 contains 15 residues. The germline V gene encodes CDR1 SNHLY and CDR2 FYNNEI. V was clipped by 7 bases and J by 3 bases; unmatched bases: 4. Written as DNA, the CDR3 is TGTGCCAGCACCGTAGCGGGAGGGGACACCGGGGAGCTGTTTTTT. Its protein product is CASTVAGGDTGELFF.

This clone was picked up one time. The chain has TRBV11-3 and TRBJ2-1; D not certain. V shed 5 bases and J shed 6 bases, with 17 bases lying between them. The CDR3 contains 15 residues. The V gene's germline CDR1 is SGHNT and CDR2 YENEEA. The CDR3 reads CASSLYTTDRNEQFF. CDR3 DNA: TGTGCCAGCAGCCTCTATACTACTGATCGCAATGAGCAGTTCTTC.

Comments on this clone: The junction shows a germline mismatch at one end, possibly a read error. This chain connects TRBV4-1 to TRBJ2-5; no reliable D call. Looked up from germline, CDR1 is MGHRA and CDR2 is YSYEKL. CDR3 length: 11 residues. The CDR3 sequence: CASSHQGTQYF. The CDR3 nucleotides are TGCGCCAGCAGCCATCAAGGGACCCAGTACTTC.

The rearrangement uses TRBV30 and TRBJ2-5; D uncertain. Germline CDR1 GTSNPN, CDR2 SVGIG (reference sequence). The V and J ends lost 7 bases and 2 bases respectively, with 14 bases between them. This CDR3 region has 13 residues. In DNA, the CDR3 is TGTGCCTACGAAGCAGAGTCTCAAGAGACCCAGTACTTC. This translates into CAYEAESQETQYF.

The chain is built from TRBV12-5 and TRBJ2-2, with 7 bases lining up with TRBD1. Germline V CDR1 and CDR2: LGHNT, FRNRAP. Germline trimming cut 2 bases from V and 6 bases from J; bases unmatched to any gene: 12. The CDR3 loop spans 17 amino acids. The DNA of the CDR3 is TGTGCTAGTGGTTTGACAGGGGCTGGAGGATCGCCCGGGGAGCTGTTTTTT. Its protein is CASGLTGAGGSPGELFF.